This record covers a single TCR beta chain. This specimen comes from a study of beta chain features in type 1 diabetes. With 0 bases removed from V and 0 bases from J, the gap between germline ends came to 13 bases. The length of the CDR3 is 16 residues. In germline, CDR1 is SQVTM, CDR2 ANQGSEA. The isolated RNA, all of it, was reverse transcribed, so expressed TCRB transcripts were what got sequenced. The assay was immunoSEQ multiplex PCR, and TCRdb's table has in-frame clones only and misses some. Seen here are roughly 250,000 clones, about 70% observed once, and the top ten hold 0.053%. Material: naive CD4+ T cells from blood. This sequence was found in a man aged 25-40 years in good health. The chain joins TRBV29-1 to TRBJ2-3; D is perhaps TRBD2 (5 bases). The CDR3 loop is CSVEDRSGESTDTQYF. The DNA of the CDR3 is TGCAGCGTTGAAGATCGGTCCGGGGAGAGCACAGATACGCAGTATTTT.